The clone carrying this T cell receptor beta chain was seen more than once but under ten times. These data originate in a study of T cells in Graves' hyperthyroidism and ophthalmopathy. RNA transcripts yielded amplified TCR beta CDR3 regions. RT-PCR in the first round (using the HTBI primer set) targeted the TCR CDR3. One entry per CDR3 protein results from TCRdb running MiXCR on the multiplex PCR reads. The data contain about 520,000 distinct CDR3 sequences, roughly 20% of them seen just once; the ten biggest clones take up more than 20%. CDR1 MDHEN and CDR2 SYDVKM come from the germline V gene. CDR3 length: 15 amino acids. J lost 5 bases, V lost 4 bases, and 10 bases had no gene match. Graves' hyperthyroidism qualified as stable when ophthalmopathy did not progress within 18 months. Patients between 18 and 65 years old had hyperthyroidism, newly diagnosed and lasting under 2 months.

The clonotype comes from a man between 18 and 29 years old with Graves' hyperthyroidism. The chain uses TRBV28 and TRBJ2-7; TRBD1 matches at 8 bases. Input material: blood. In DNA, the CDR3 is TGTGCCAGCAGTTGGGGGGCAGGGGGCATAAACGAGCAGTACTTC. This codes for CASSWGAGGINEQYF.